The present entry profiles one T cell receptor (beta chain) with its context. This may come from a read error, since a much larger clone is one base off. The germline V gene has CDR1 SNHLY and CDR2 FYNNEI. The CDR3 loop spans 17 amino acids. TCRdb re-analysed the 5' RACE reads in MiXCR, keeping a single row per CDR3 protein. This sample has about 300,000 distinct CDR3 sequences, with 20% to 25% found just once. This sample stems from a study of CD8 T cells in ankylosing spondylitis. What was sequenced was blood, either unsorted or a sorted T cell fraction (not recorded which). The receptor comes from a female donor with ankylosing spondylitis or in good health (not recorded which). The genes are TRBV2 and TRBJ2-7; weak D call: TRBD2 (7 bases). CDR3 sequence (DNA): TGTACCAGCAGTGAAGCGCTTCGTGGGTGGGGGGGCGACGAGCAGTACTTC. As protein: CTSSEALRGWGGDEQYF.